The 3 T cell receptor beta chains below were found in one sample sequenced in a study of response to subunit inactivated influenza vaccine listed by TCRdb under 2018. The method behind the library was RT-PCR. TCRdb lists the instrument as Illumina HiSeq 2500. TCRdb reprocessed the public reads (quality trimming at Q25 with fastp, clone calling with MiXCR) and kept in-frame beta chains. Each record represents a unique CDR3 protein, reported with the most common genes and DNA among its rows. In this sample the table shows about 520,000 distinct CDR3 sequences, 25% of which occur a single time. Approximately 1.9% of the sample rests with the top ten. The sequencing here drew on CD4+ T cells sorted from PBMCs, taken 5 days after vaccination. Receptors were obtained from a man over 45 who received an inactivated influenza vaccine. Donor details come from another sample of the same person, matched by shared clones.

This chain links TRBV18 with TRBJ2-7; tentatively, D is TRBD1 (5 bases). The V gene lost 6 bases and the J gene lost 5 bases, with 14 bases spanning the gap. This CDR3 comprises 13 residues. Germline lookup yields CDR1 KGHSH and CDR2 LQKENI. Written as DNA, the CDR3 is TGTGCCAGCTCGTCCCAGGGTTACCACGAGCAGTACTTC. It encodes CASSSQGYHEQYF.

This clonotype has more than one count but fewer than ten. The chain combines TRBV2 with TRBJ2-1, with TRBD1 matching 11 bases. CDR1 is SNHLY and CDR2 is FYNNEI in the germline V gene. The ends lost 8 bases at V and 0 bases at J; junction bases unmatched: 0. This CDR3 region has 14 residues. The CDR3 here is CASGQGASYNEQFF. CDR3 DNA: TGTGCCAGCGGACAGGGGGCCTCCTACAATGAGCAGTTCTTC.

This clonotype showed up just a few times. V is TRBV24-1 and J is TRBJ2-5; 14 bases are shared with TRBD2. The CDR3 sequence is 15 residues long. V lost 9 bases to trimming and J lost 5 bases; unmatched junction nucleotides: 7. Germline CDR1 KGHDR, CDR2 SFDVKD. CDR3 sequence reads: CATARTSGRSETQYF. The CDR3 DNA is TGTGCCACCGCCAGGACTAGCGGGAGGTCGGAGACCCAGTACTTC.